This is a list of T cell receptor beta chains from one sample in a study of regulatory T cells in long-lasting Graves disease. Via MiXCR, TCRdb re-called the multiplex PCR reads, giving one row per CDR3 protein. The sample shows 500,000 or so distinct CDR3 sequences, approximately 16% of them seen only once. Another study also made use of these data, one on T cells in Graves' hyperthyroidism and ophthalmopathy.

Sequences were derived from peripheral blood mononuclear cells (PBMCs), sampled at new diagnosis, from a patient treated with antithyroid drugs. These TCRs come from a woman in her forties or fifties with Graves disease. Both conserved end residues are part of each CDR3. A D gene is named only where the DNA matches it firmly. A clone size is listed for some rows: how often the clone was seen (once, few, many), or a class if it is expanded.

j_call: TRBJ1-4; d_call: TRBD1; v_call: TRBV12-3/TRBV12-4; clone_size: many; cdr3_nt: TGTGCCAGCAACATTTCGGGACAGAGGCAAAAACTGTTTTTT; cdr3_aa: CASNISGQRQKLFF
j_call: TRBJ1-5; d_call: .; v_call: TRBV3-1; clone_size: many; cdr3_nt: TGTGCCAGCAGCCACGGGAATCGGCCCCAGCATTTT; cdr3_aa: CASSHGNRPQHF
j_call: TRBJ1-2; d_call: .; v_call: TRBV9; clone_size: .; cdr3_nt: TGTGCCAGCAGCCTATTGACAGATTTCTATGGCTACACCTTC; cdr3_aa: CASSLLTDFYGYTF
j_call: TRBJ1-1; d_call: .; v_call: TRBV30; clone_size: many; cdr3_nt: TGTGCCTGGAGTTATCGCTATTTAGGACAAACGAACACTGAAGCTTTCTTT; cdr3_aa: CAWSYRYLGQTNTEAFF
j_call: TRBJ1-4; d_call: .; v_call: TRBV7-9; clone_size: few; cdr3_nt: TGTGCCAGCAGCTTCCTCACCGGGCGGAATGAAAAACTGTTTTTT; cdr3_aa: CASSFLTGRNEKLFF
j_call: TRBJ1-6; d_call: .; v_call: TRBV5-1; clone_size: many; cdr3_nt: TGCGCCAGCAGCTTGGGGAGGGGCTATAATTCACCCCTCCACTTT; cdr3_aa: CASSLGRGYNSPLHF
j_call: TRBJ2-5; d_call: .; v_call: TRBV18; clone_size: few; cdr3_nt: TGTGCCAGCTCACCACTTACATCAGGCCGAGAGACCCAGTACTTC; cdr3_aa: CASSPLTSGRETQYF
j_call: TRBJ2-7; d_call: .; v_call: TRBV3-1; clone_size: .; cdr3_nt: TGTGCCAGCAACCAAGGTCAGCGAATCCTTCAGCAGTACTTC; cdr3_aa: CASNQGQRILQQYF
j_call: TRBJ2-3; d_call: .; v_call: TRBV5-1; clone_size: .; cdr3_nt: TGCGCCAGCAGCTCACAGGGACGGGCTACGCAGTATTTT; cdr3_aa: CASSSQGRATQYF
j_call: TRBJ2-3; d_call: TRBD2; v_call: TRBV3-1; clone_size: many; cdr3_nt: TGTGCCAGCAGCCCCCCTGGGACTAAGGCAGATACGCAGTATTTT; cdr3_aa: CASSPPGTKADTQYF
j_call: TRBJ1-3; d_call: TRBD1; v_call: TRBV2; clone_size: .; cdr3_nt: TGTGCCAGATCCGGGACAGGGTATGGAAACACCATATATTTT; cdr3_aa: CARSGTGYGNTIYF
j_call: TRBJ1-1; d_call: TRBD1; v_call: TRBV20-1; clone_size: few; cdr3_nt: TGCAGTGCTAGTAGGGACAGGGTAACTGAAGCTTTCTTT; cdr3_aa: CSASRDRVTEAFF
j_call: TRBJ2-3; d_call: TRBD2; v_call: TRBV20-1; clone_size: many; cdr3_nt: TGCAGTGCTCCCCTAGCGGGTCGCACAGATACGCAGTATTTT; cdr3_aa: CSAPLAGRTDTQYF
j_call: TRBJ1-1; d_call: TRBD1; v_call: TRBV7-9; clone_size: many; cdr3_nt: TGTGCCAGCAGCTCCGGGACAGGGGTTACTGAAGCTTTCTTT; cdr3_aa: CASSSGTGVTEAFF
j_call: TRBJ1-5; d_call: .; v_call: TRBV6-2/TRBV6-3; clone_size: .; cdr3_nt: TGTGCCAGCTTCGGACAGTCTGGTCAGCCCCAGCATTTT; cdr3_aa: CASFGQSGQPQHF
j_call: TRBJ1-5; d_call: TRBD1; v_call: TRBV19; clone_size: .; cdr3_nt: TGTGCCAGTAGTATCTCAGGGGGCCGGGGCAATCAGCCCCAGCATTTT; cdr3_aa: CASSISGGRGNQPQHF
j_call: TRBJ1-4; d_call: TRBD1; v_call: TRBV5-6; clone_size: few; cdr3_nt: TGTGCCAGCAGGGTACAGGGGGTGACTAATGAAAAACTGTTTTTT; cdr3_aa: CASRVQGVTNEKLFF
j_call: TRBJ1-2; d_call: .; v_call: TRBV27; clone_size: many; cdr3_nt: TGTGCCAGCAGTTCAGCGGGTTCGCGCGGCTACACCTTC; cdr3_aa: CASSSAGSRGYTF
j_call: TRBJ2-7; d_call: .; v_call: TRBV20-1; clone_size: .; cdr3_nt: TGCAGTGCAGAGTCCAGAGTCTCTTACGAGCAGTACTTC; cdr3_aa: CSAESRVSYEQYF
j_call: TRBJ1-2; d_call: .; v_call: TRBV20-1; clone_size: few; cdr3_nt: TGCAGTGCTAGAGACGAAGGAGGCTATGGCTACACCTTC; cdr3_aa: CSARDEGGYGYTF
j_call: TRBJ2-5; d_call: TRBD2; v_call: TRBV3-1; clone_size: many; cdr3_nt: TGTGCCAGCAGCCACCGACTAGCGGGGCCCCGGACCCAGTACTTC; cdr3_aa: CASSHRLAGPRTQYF
j_call: TRBJ2-3; d_call: TRBD2; v_call: TRBV24-1; clone_size: .; cdr3_nt: TGTGCCACCAGTATTAGCGGGGGCACAGATACGCAGTATTTT; cdr3_aa: CATSISGGTDTQYF
j_call: TRBJ1-2; d_call: .; v_call: TRBV6-5; clone_size: many; cdr3_nt: TGTGCCAGCAGTTACTCATCCACGGGGCGCGGTGGCTACACCTTC; cdr3_aa: CASSYSSTGRGGYTF
j_call: TRBJ1-6; d_call: .; v_call: TRBV6-1; clone_size: .; cdr3_nt: TGTGCCAGCATCGGAGAAATCGGAGATAATTCACCCCTCCACTTT; cdr3_aa: CASIGEIGDNSPLHF
j_call: TRBJ2-3; d_call: TRBD2; v_call: TRBV7-3; clone_size: many; cdr3_nt: TGTGCCAGCAGCCGCCCCGGGAGCGGGGGGGGTAGCACAGATACGCAGTATTTT; cdr3_aa: CASSRPGSGGGSTDTQYF
j_call: TRBJ2-3; d_call: .; v_call: TRBV12-3/TRBV12-4; clone_size: many; cdr3_nt: TGTGCCAGCAGTACTCTAGGTCGGGGGGCAGGTCGACACACCCAGCAAAAAACAGATACGCAGTATTTT; cdr3_aa: CASSTLGRGAGRHTQQKTDTQYF
j_call: TRBJ2-7; d_call: TRBD2; v_call: TRBV20-1; clone_size: few; cdr3_nt: TGCAGTGCTAGAAATCTAGCGGGGGGGTACGAGCAGTACTTC; cdr3_aa: CSARNLAGGYEQYF
j_call: TRBJ1-2; d_call: .; v_call: TRBV28; clone_size: many; cdr3_nt: TGTGCCAGCAGTTTACAGGGGCGTCACGGCTACACCTTC; cdr3_aa: CASSLQGRHGYTF
j_call: TRBJ1-2; d_call: TRBD1; v_call: TRBV5-1; clone_size: many; cdr3_nt: TGCGCCAGCAGACGTCAGGGGGCGGTGGATGGCTACACCTTC; cdr3_aa: CASRRQGAVDGYTF
j_call: TRBJ2-7; d_call: TRBD1; v_call: TRBV20-1; clone_size: many; cdr3_nt: TGCAGTGCTACCGGGACAGGGGACTTAAGCGAGCAGTACTTC; cdr3_aa: CSATGTGDLSEQYF
j_call: TRBJ2-5; d_call: TRBD1; v_call: TRBV4-1; clone_size: .; cdr3_nt: TGCGCCAGCAGCCAAGGACAGGGGGCGATTCAGGGGACCCAGTACTTC; cdr3_aa: CASSQGQGAIQGTQYF
j_call: TRBJ2-3; d_call: TRBD2; v_call: TRBV7-9; clone_size: many; cdr3_nt: TGTGCCAGCATCTCCGGGACTAGCGGGGTCCGGGGGGATACGCAGTATTTT; cdr3_aa: CASISGTSGVRGDTQYF
j_call: TRBJ2-7; d_call: TRBD1; v_call: TRBV15; clone_size: many; cdr3_nt: TGTGCCACCAGCAGAACCCGGGACAGCTCCTCCTACGAGCAGTACTTC; cdr3_aa: CATSRTRDSSSYEQYF
j_call: TRBJ1-5; d_call: .; v_call: TRBV20-1; clone_size: many; cdr3_nt: TGCAGTGCCCCCGCAGGGGTAGGTCAGCCCCAGCATTTT; cdr3_aa: CSAPAGVGQPQHF
j_call: TRBJ1-5; d_call: .; v_call: TRBV12-3/TRBV12-4; clone_size: few; cdr3_nt: TGTGCCAGCAGCATTGGGGGGTTGATTCAGCCCCAGCATTTT; cdr3_aa: CASSIGGLIQPQHF
j_call: TRBJ1-1; d_call: TRBD1; v_call: TRBV7-8; clone_size: .; cdr3_nt: TGTGCCAGCAGCTTACTCCTCGGGACAGGGGTTGACACTGAAGCTTTCTTT; cdr3_aa: CASSLLLGTGVDTEAFF
j_call: TRBJ2-7; d_call: .; v_call: TRBV2; clone_size: many; cdr3_nt: TGTGCCGGCTCGATTGGGTACGAGCAGTACTTC; cdr3_aa: CAGSIGYEQYF
j_call: TRBJ2-3; d_call: TRBD2; v_call: TRBV11-2; clone_size: many; cdr3_nt: TGTGCCAGCAGCTTGGCGCTAGCGGGGGGCACAGATACGCAGTATTTT; cdr3_aa: CASSLALAGGTDTQYF
j_call: TRBJ2-1; d_call: TRBD2; v_call: TRBV20-1; clone_size: .; cdr3_nt: TGCAGTGCTGAGGTTACTAGCGGGGGCCGTGAGCAGTTCTTC; cdr3_aa: CSAEVTSGGREQFF
j_call: TRBJ1-1; d_call: .; v_call: TRBV12-5; clone_size: few; cdr3_nt: TGTGCTAGTGGTTTGGCCCAGGGTCAGCTTGAAGCTTTCTTT; cdr3_aa: CASGLAQGQLEAFF
j_call: TRBJ2-3; d_call: .; v_call: TRBV5-1; clone_size: few; cdr3_nt: TGCGCCAGCAGCATCGGGACGGGCACAGATACGCAGTATTTT; cdr3_aa: CASSIGTGTDTQYF
j_call: TRBJ1-1; d_call: .; v_call: TRBV4-1; clone_size: few; cdr3_nt: TGCGCCAGCACCCTTGGTTGGAACACTGAAGCTTTCTTT; cdr3_aa: CASTLGWNTEAFF
j_call: TRBJ2-5; d_call: .; v_call: TRBV6-5; clone_size: few; cdr3_nt: TGTGCCAGCAGTTACGGGGCGGGCCAAGAGACCCAGTACTTC; cdr3_aa: CASSYGAGQETQYF